The present TCR beta chain was sequenced within a study of Ad26.COV2.S vaccination and SARS-CoV-2 variants. Study-level background: In the COV1001 trial, the donor was in the Ad26.COV2.S arm. Dosing was one shot or two shots 56 days apart. Regarding the study as a whole: Breadth, reportedly substantial, characterized the spike-specific CD8+ and CD4+ T cell responses after vaccination.

The CDR3 totals 15 residues. The ends were cut back, 6 bases at V and 5 bases at J, with 19 bases in the middle. Germline lookup yields CDR1 SGHTA and CDR2 FQGNSA. Concerning this clone itself: Its antigen is unknown.

TCRdb's table, derived via immunoSEQ multiplex PCR, lists solely in-frame clones and lacks some. Here the sample spans 350,000 to 550,000 clones, nearly 90% being singletons. Treatment in this sample: some 19 received Ad26.COV2.S at low or high dose, single or two shots; about 5 received placebo; per-sample allocation not given. Repertoires come from day 63 after the first vaccine or placebo injection. An 18-55-year-old adult in Boston served as donor. This material consisted of peripheral blood, taken in a trial of Ad26.COV2.S vaccine versus placebo. The rearrangement joins TRBV7-2 to TRBJ1-1; TRBD1 is a possible D gene (5 bases). This receptor was identified in a person aged 18-60 years who received the Ad26.COV2.S COVID-19 vaccine or a placebo. The CDR3 spells CASSPLGWGETEAFF. The DNA of the CDR3 is TGTGCCAGCAGTCCCCTGGGGTGGGGGGAAACTGAAGCTTTCTTT.